This entry concerns a single T cell receptor (beta chain). Its target is unknown. The V and J ends lost 3 bases and 7 bases, in that order; junction bases with no gene match: 7. CDR1 is MGHRA, CDR2 YSYEKL, per germline. CDR3 size: 16 residues. Combining a sample-barcoded 5' primer with a J-beta primer mix, a second PCR ran for roughly 6 to 11 cycles. TCRdb processed the 5' RACE reads anew with MiXCR; each CDR3 protein has one entry. Of about 900,000 distinct CDR3 sequences detected, under 50% appear once; the ten largest clones hold roughly an eighth. This entry is derived from a study of blood T cells in healthy people across ages. Study results and limitations: Unsorted PBMCs ruled out conclusive naive versus antigen-experienced comparison. When set beside aged donors, long-lived donors presented more naive CD4+ cells and higher diversity.

Sequencing was done on a sample of blood. The sequence was collected from a man aged 25-40 years in good health. The J gene is TRBJ2-1, the V gene TRBV4-1; 12 nucleotides line up with TRBD2. Written as DNA, the CDR3 is TGCGCCAGCAGCCAGCCAACTAGCGGGAGGAGGAATGAGCAGTTCTTC. Amino acids: CASSQPTSGRRNEQFF.